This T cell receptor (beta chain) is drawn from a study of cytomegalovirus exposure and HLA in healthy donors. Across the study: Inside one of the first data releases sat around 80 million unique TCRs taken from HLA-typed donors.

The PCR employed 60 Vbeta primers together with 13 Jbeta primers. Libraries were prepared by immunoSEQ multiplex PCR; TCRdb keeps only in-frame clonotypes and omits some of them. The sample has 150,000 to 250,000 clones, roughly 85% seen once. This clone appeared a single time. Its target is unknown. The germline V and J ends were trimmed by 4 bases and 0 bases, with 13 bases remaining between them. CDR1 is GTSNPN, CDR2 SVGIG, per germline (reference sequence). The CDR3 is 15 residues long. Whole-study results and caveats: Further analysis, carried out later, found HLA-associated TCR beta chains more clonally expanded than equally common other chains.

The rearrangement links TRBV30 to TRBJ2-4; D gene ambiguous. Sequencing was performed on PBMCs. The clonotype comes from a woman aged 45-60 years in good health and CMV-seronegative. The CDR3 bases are TGTGCCTGGACTCCCTACCTGCTAGCCAAAAACATTCAGTACTTC. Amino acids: CAWTPYLLAKNIQYF. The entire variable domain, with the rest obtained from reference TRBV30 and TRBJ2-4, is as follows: SQTIHQWPATLVQPVGSPLSLECTVEGTSNPNLYWYRQAAGRGLQLLFYSVGIGQISSEVPQNLSASRPQDRQFILSSKKLLLSDSGFYLCAWTPYLLAKNIQYFGAGTRLSVL.